The source of this T cell receptor beta chain is a study of response to subunit inactivated influenza vaccine. This CDR3 region has 14 residues. Deletions cut 2 bases from V and 7 bases from J, with 12 bases between. CDR1 and CDR2 (germline): LNHNV, YYDKDF (reference sequence). TCRdb reprocessed the RT-PCR reads via MiXCR and lists one record per CDR3 protein. The sample gives 650,000 to 800,000 distinct CDR3 sequences, about 14% of which show up once; approximately 6.5% is in the top ten. This clonotype was seen more than once but under ten times. Its matching antigen is unknown. Study-wide results and caveats: Every seasonal influenza vaccination brings in few new T cells, the authors suggested.

This clonotype was sampled from a man aged 50-60 years who received an inactivated influenza vaccine. This chain links TRBV15 with TRBJ2-1, with a possible D match to TRBD1 (6 bases). Sample: PBMCs from blood, taken 14 days before vaccination. CDR3 coding DNA: TGTGCCACCAGCAGAAGGACAGCCCTTAATGAGCAGTTCTTC. This gives the protein CATSRRTALNEQFF.